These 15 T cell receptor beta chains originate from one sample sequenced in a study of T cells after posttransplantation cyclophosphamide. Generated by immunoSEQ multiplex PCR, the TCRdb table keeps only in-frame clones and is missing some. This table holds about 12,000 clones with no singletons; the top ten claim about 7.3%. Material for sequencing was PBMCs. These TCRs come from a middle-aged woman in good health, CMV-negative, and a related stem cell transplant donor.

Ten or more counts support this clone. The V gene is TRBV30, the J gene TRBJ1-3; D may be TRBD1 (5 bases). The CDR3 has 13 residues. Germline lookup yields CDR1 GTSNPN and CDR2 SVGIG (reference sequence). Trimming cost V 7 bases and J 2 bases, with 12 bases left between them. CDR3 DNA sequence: TGTGCCTCAAGGCAAGGGGCTGGAAACACCATATATTTT. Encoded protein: CASRQGAGNTIYF.

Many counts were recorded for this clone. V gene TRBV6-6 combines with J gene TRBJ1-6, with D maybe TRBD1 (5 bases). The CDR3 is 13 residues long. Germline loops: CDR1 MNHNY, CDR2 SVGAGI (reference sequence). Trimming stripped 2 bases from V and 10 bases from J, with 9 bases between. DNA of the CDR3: TGTGCCAGCAGTTACGGCAACAGGTCACCCCTCCACTTT. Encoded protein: CASSYGNRSPLHF.

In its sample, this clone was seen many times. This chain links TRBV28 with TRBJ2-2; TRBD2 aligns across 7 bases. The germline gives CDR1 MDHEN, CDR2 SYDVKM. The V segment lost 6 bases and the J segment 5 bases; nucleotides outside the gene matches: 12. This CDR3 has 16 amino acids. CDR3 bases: TGTGCCAGCAGGGAGGCTAGCGGAGGGAAAACCGGGGAGCTGTTTTTT. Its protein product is CASREASGGKTGELFF.

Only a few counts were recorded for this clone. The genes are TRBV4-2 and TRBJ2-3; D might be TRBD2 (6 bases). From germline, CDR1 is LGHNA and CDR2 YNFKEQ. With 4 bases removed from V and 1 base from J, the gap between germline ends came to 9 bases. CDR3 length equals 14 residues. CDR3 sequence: CASSLERGTDTQYF. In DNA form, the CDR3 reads TGTGCCAGCAGCCTTGAGCGGGGCACAGATACGCAGTATTTT.

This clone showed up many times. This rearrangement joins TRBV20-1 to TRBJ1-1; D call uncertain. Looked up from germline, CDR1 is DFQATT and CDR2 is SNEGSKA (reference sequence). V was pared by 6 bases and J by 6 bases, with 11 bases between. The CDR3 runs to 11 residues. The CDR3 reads CSAWANSEAFF. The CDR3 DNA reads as TGCAGTGCCTGGGCCAACTCTGAAGCTTTCTTT.

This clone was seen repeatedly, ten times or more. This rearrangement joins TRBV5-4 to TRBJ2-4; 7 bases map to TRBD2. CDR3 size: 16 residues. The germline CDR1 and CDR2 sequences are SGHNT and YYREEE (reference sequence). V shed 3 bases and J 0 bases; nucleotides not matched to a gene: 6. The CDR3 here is CASSSGTTTAKNIQYF. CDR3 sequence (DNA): TGTGCCAGCAGCTCCGGGACTACAACAGCCAAAAACATTCAGTACTTC.

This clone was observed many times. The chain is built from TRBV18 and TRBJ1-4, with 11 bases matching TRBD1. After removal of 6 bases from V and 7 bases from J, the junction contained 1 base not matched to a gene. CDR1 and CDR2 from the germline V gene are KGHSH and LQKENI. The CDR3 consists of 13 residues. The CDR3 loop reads CASSGTGGEKLFF. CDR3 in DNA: TGTGCCAGCTCTGGGACAGGGGGTGAAAAACTGTTTTTT.

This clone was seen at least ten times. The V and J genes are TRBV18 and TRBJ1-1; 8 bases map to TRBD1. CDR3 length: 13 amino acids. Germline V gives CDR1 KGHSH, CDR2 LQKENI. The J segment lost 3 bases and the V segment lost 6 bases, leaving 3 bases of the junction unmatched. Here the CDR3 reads CASSQGADTEAFF. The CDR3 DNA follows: TGTGCCAGCTCGCAGGGGGCTGACACTGAAGCTTTCTTT.

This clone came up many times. In nucleotides, the CDR3 is TGTGCCAGCAGACACGGACAGGGCGGGGAAAAACTGTTTTTT. Its protein is CASRHGQGGEKLFF. The chain recombines TRBV6-6 with TRBJ1-4; 8 nucleotides match TRBD1. V shed 6 bases, J shed 8 bases, and the junction held 8 bases outside the gene matches. The CDR3 length is 14 residues. Germline CDR1 and CDR2: MNHNY and SVGAGI (reference sequence).

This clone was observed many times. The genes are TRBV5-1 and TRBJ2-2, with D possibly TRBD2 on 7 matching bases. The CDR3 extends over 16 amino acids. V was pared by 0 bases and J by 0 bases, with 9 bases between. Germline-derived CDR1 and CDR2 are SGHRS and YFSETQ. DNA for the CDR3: TGCGCCAGCAGCTTGGCGGGGGGCTCGAACACCGGGGAGCTGTTTTTT. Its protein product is CASSLAGGSNTGELFF.

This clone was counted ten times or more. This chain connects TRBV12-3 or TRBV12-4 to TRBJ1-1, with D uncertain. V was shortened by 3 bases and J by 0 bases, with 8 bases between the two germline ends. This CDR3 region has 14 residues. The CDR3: CASSFNSLNTEAFF. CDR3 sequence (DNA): TGTGCCAGCAGTTTTAACAGTCTGAACACTGAAGCTTTCTTT.

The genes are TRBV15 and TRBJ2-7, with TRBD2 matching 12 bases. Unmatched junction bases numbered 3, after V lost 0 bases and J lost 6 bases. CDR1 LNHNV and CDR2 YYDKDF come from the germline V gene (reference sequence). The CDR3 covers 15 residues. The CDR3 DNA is TGTGCCACCAGCAGAGATCTAGCGGGAGGGGGCGAGCAGTACTTC. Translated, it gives CATSRDLAGGGEQYF.

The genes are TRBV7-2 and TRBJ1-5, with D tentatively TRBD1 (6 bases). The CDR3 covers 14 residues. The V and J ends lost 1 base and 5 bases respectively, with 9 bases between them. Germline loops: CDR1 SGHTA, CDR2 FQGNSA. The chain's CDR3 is CASSLGGRYQPQHF. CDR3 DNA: TGTGCCAGCAGCTTAGGGGGGCGATATCAGCCCCAGCATTTT.

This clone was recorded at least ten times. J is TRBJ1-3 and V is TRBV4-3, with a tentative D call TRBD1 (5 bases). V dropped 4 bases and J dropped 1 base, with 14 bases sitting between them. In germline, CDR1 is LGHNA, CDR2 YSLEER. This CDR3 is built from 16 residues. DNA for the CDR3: TGCGCCAGCAGCCTCTGGAAGGGGAAATCTGGAAACACCATATATTTT. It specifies CASSLWKGKSGNTIYF.

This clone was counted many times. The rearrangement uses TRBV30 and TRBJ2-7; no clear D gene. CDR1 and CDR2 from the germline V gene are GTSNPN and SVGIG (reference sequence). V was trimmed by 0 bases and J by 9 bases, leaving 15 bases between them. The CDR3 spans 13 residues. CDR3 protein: CAWSVGGGTTQYF. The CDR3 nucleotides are TGTGCCTGGAGTGTCGGTGGCGGTACCACGCAGTACTTC.